The present T cell receptor (beta chain) was sequenced within a study of blood T cell repertoires in COVID-19. Profiling relied on immunoSEQ multiplex PCR, and the TCRdb table lists in-frame clones only, not all of them. The data hold about 68,000 clones, with over 75% observed a single time. The CDR3 consists of 14 residues. Germline V gene data show CDR1 as SGHRS and CDR2 as YFSETQ. V lost 3 bases, J lost 5 bases, and 1 base stayed unmatched. This receptor was identified in a human donor in a cohort sampled during active COVID-19. The chain has TRBV5-1 and TRBJ2-1, with 11 bases that match TRBD1. The specimen sequenced was peripheral blood. In DNA form, the CDR3 reads TGCGCCAGCAGCTGGACAGGGGGCAACAATGAGCAGTTCTTC. Amino acid sequence: CASSWTGGNNEQFF.